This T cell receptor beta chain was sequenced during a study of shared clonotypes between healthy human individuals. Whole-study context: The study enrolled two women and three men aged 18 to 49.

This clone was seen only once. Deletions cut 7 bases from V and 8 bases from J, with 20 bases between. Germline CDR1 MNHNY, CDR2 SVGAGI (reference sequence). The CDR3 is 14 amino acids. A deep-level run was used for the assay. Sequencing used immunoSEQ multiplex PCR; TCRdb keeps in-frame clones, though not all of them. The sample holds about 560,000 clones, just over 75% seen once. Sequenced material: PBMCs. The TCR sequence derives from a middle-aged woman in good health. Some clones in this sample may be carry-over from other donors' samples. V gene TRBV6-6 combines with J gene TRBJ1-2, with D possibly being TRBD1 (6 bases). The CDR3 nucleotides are TGTGCCAGCACCCCGGGGGACACTTGGGAAGGCTACACCTTC. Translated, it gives CASTPGDTWEGYTF.